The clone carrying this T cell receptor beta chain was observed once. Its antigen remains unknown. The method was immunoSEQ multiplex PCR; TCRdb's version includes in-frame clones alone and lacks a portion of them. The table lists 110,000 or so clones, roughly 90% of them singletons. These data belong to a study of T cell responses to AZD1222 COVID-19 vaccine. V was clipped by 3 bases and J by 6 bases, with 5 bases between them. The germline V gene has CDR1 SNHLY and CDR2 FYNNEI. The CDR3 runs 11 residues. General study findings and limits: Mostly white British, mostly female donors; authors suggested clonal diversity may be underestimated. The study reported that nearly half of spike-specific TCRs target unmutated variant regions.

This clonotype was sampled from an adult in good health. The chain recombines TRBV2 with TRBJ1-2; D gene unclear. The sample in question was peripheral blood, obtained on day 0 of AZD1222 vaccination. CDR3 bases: TGTGCCAGCAGTGATCTGGATGGCTACACCTTC. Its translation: CASSDLDGYTF.